This TCR beta chain was recorded in a study of blood T cell repertoires in COVID-19. Repertoires were generated with immunoSEQ multiplex PCR, while TCRdb's copy carries only in-frame clones and drops some. The sample gives roughly 150,000 clones, 65% to 85% of which show up once; roughly 4.9% is in the top ten. Germline-derived CDR1 and CDR2 are GTSNPN and SVGIG (reference sequence). The V and J ends lost 2 bases and 0 bases respectively, with 10 bases between them. CDR3 length: 14 amino acids. The sample consisted of PBMCs or T cells enriched from blood (not recorded which). This rearrangement joins TRBV30 to TRBJ1-1, with unresolved D. The sequence came from a man in his sixties or seventies who had been exposed to COVID-19. The DNA of the CDR3 is TGTGCCTGGAGTCCCGAGCTGTTGAACACTGAAGCTTTCTTT. Protein sequence: CAWSPELLNTEAFF.